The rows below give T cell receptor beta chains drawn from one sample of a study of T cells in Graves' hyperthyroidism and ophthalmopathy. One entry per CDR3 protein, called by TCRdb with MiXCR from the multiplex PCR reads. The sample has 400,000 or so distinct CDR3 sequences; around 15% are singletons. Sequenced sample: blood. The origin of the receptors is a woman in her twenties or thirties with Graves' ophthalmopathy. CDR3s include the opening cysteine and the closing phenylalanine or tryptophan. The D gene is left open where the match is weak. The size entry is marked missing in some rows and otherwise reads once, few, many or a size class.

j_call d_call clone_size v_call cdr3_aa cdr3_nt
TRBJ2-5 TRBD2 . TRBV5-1 CASSLRSGGAVETQYF TGTGCCAGCAGCTTGCGCAGCGGGGGGGCGGTAGAGACCCAGTACTTC
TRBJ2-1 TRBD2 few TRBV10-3 CAISSGLQVPDYNEQFF TGTGCCATCTCTAGCGGGCTACAAGTCCCCGATTACAATGAGCAGTTCTTC
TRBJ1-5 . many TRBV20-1 CSATLKGASNQPQHF TGCAGTGCTACGTTAAAAGGGGCCAGCAATCAGCCCCAGCATTTT
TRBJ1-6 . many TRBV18 CASSPNGVGNSPLHF TGTGCCAGCTCACCGAACGGGGTTGGGAATTCACCCCTCCACTTT
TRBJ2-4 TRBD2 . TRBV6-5 CASSYSILASGVLAKNIQYF TGTGCCAGCAGTTACTCGATATTGGCTAGCGGGGTTCTAGCCAAAAACATTCAGTACTTC
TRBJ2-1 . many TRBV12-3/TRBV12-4 CASGDFEQFF TGTGCCAGCGGGGATTTTGAGCAGTTCTTC
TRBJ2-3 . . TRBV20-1 CSARDLLASTDTQYF TGCAGTGCTAGAGATCTCCTAGCCAGCACAGATACGCAGTATTTT
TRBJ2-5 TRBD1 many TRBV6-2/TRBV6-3 CASSLQGAHKETQYF TGTGCCAGCAGTCTACAGGGGGCGCACAAAGAGACCCAGTACTTC
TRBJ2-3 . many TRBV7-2 CASSFIRTTDTQYF TGTGCCAGCAGCTTCATCCGGACCACAGATACGCAGTATTTT
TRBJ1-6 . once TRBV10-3 CAITPTPDNSPLHF TGTGCCATCACCCCGACACCGGATAATTCACCCCTCCACTTT
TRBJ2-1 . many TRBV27 CASKKGAASSYNEQFF TGTGCCAGCAAGAAAGGGGCCGCGAGCTCCTACAATGAGCAGTTCTTC
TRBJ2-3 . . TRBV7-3 CASSLQQKPDTQYF TGTGCCAGCAGCTTACAACAGAAACCAGATACGCAGTATTTT
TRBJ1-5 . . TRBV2 CASSEKVEDQPQHF TGTGCCAGCAGTGAAAAGGTGGAGGATCAGCCCCAGCATTTT
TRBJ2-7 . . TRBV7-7 CASSPGTLRSEQYF TGTGCTAGCAGTCCTGGGACACTCCGGAGCGAGCAGTACTTC
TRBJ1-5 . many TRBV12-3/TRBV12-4 CASRGTANSNQPQHF TGTGCCAGCAGGGGGACTGCGAATAGCAATCAGCCCCAGCATTTT
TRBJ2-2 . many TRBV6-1 CASSPFEQGAIYTGELFF TGTGCCAGCAGTCCCTTTGAGCAGGGCGCAATCTACACCGGGGAGCTGTTTTTT
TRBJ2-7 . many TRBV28 CASSGARGFTYEQYF TGTGCCAGCAGTGGGGCCAGGGGTTTCACCTACGAGCAGTACTTC
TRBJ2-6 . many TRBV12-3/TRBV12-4 CASSLDSSGANVLTF TGTGCCAGCAGTCTCGACAGCTCTGGGGCCAACGTCCTGACTTTC
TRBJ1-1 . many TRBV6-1 CASSERRYPMNTEAFF TGTGCCAGCAGTGAGAGGCGCTACCCCATGAACACTGAAGCTTTCTTT
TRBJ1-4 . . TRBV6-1 CASSPVRISEKLFF TGTGCCAGCAGCCCCGTCAGAATAAGTGAAAAACTGTTTTTT
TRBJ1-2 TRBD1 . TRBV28 CASTQGANYGHTF TGTGCCAGCACCCAGGGGGCGAACTATGGCCACACCTTC
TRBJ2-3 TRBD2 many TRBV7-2 CASSLDGGGSIRDTQYF TGTGCCAGCAGCTTAGACGGCGGGGGGTCTATCAGAGATACGCAGTATTTT
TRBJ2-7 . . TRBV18 CASSPETGRRNEQYF TGTGCCAGCTCACCAGAGACCGGGAGAAGGAACGAGCAGTACTTC
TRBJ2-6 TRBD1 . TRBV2 CASKLLTGTYSGANVLTF TGTGCCAGCAAACTCCTGACAGGGACCTACTCTGGGGCCAACGTCCTGACTTTC
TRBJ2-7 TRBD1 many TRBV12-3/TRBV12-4 CASSYPTGKGTINEQYF TGTGCCAGCAGCTACCCGACAGGGAAGGGCACGATAAACGAGCAGTACTTC
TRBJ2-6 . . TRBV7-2 CASSLEGGLFGGANVLTF TGTGCCAGCAGCTTAGAGGGGGGGCTGTTTGGTGGGGCCAACGTCCTGACTTTC
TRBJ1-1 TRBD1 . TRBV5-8 CASSLEKGQAKAFF TGTGCCAGCAGCTTGGAAAAGGGACAGGCAAAAGCTTTCTTT
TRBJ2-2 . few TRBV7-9 CASSPTGGGSNTGELFF TGTGCCAGCAGCCCTACGGGTGGGGGTTCGAACACCGGGGAGCTGTTTTTT
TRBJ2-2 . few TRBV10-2 CASSPPGTGGTGELFF TGCGCCAGCAGCCCACCGGGGACGGGTGGAACCGGGGAGCTGTTTTTT
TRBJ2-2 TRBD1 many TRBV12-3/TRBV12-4 CASNPNGQGLTGELFF TGTGCCAGCAACCCCAATGGACAGGGTTTAACCGGGGAGCTGTTTTTT
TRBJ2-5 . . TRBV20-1 CSALRLGPETQYF TGCAGTGCTCTAAGACTAGGCCCAGAGACCCAGTACTTC